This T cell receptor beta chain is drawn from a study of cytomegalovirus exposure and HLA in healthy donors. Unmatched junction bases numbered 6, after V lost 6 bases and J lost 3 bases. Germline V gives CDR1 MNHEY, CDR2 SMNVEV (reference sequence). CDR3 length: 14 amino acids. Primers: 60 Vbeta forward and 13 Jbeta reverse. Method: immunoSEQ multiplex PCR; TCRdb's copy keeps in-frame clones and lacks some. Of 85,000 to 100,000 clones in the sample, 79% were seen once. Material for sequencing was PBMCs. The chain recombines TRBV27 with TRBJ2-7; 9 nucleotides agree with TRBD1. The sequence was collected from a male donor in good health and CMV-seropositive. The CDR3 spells CASSAGTGYYEQYF. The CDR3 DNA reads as TGTGCCAGCAGCGCCGGGACAGGGTACTACGAGCAGTACTTC.